The next 23 T cell receptor beta chains were all read from a single sample in a study of spatial heterogeneity in lung cancer. Noted time point: blood at routine non-recurrence follow-up after resection. Sequencing covered unsorted whole RNA taken from tumor, nontumor lung or frozen PBMC. TCRdb used MiXCR to reprocess the 5' RACE reads, holding one entry per CDR3 protein. Among under 150,000 distinct CDR3 sequences listed, less than 15% were seen once. The sample here was PBMCs, taken at follow-up. Source of these receptors: a male donor with early-stage non-small cell lung cancer.

V and J are TRBV20-1 and TRBJ1-4; 8 bases fit TRBD1. Germline CDR1 and CDR2: DFQATT and SNEGSKA (reference sequence). This CDR3 has 13 residues. With 4 bases clipped from V and 8 bases from J, the junction kept 6 bases outside the gene matches. CDR3 sequence: CSANQGAVEKLFF. The CDR3 DNA reads TGCAGTGCTAATCAGGGGGCAGTGGAAAAACTGTTTTTT.

The chain is built from TRBV12-3 or TRBV12-4 and TRBJ2-5; TRBD2 might be the D (5 bases). The CDR3 length is 15 residues. With 5 bases removed from V and 4 bases from J, the gap between germline ends came to 17 bases. The CDR3 DNA reads TGTGCCAGCAGTCCGAGGGCTGGGTCCCTAGAGACCCAGTACTTC. This gives the protein CASSPRAGSLETQYF.

J is TRBJ1-4 and V is TRBV3-1; D unresolved. Per the germline V gene, CDR1 is LGHDT and CDR2 is YNNKEL (reference sequence). The CDR3 spans 14 residues. With 0 bases removed from V and 4 bases from J, the gap between germline ends came to 6 bases. The CDR3 DNA sequence: TGTGCCAGCAGCCAAGAAAAGCTTAATGAAAAACTGTTTTTT. This encodes CASSQEKLNEKLFF.

This chain links TRBV19 with TRBJ2-2, with 7 bases that match TRBD1. Germline trimming cut 4 bases from V and 1 base from J; bases unmatched to any gene: 3. Per germline, CDR1 LNHDA and CDR2 SQIVND (reference sequence). The CDR3 runs to 15 residues. Written as DNA, the CDR3 is TGTGCCAGTAGTAGGGGACAGATGAACACCGGGGAGCTGTTTTTT. Translating it yields CASSRGQMNTGELFF.

This chain links TRBV12-3 or TRBV12-4 with TRBJ1-5; D call uncertain. The CDR3 is 14 amino acids. V was cut by 7 bases and J by 2 bases, with 12 bases left in between. The CDR3 region is CASNEIMGNQPQHF. DNA of the CDR3: TGTGCCAGCAACGAAATAATGGGCAATCAGCCCCAGCATTTT.

This chain joins TRBV4-2 and TRBJ1-2; D is unresolved. The ends were cut back, 2 bases at V and 7 bases at J, with 17 bases in the middle. Germline V CDR1 and CDR2: LGHNA, YNFKEQ. This CDR3 has 15 amino acids. The CDR3 DNA reads as TGTGCCAGCAGCCAATCGTTTCGGAAGGCGGGTGGCTACACCTTC. Protein: CASSQSFRKAGGYTF.

This clonotype has only a few counts. V is TRBV6-1 and J is TRBJ2-3; 9 nucleotides align to TRBD1. Trimming at V came to 6 bases and at J to 3 bases, leaving 4 bases not matched to a gene. Germline loops: CDR1 MNHNS, CDR2 SASEGT. The CDR3 is 14 residues long. The CDR3 protein is CASSRDRATDTQYF. Written as DNA, the CDR3 is TGTGCCAGCAGCCGGGACAGGGCAACAGATACGCAGTATTTT.

This clonotype was seen ten or more times. The CDR3 loop is CSVVLRDRAYNEQFF. The CDR3 DNA reads as TGCAGCGTAGTCCTCCGGGACAGAGCCTACAATGAGCAGTTCTTC. The rearrangement joins TRBV29-1 to TRBJ2-1; 7 positions match TRBD1. Germline V gives CDR1 SQVTM, CDR2 ANQGSEA. The CDR3 is 15 residues long. V was clipped by 6 bases and J by 2 bases; unmatched bases: 10.

This clonotype appeared a few times. The rearrangement links TRBV30 to TRBJ2-3, with a weak D call TRBD1 (5 bases). Trimming shortened V by 0 bases and J by 2 bases, and 18 bases separated the two germline ends. This CDR3 comprises 17 residues. CDR1 GTSNPN and CDR2 SVGIG come from the germline V gene (reference sequence). CDR3 loop: CAWSVRGRRGNTDTQYF. The CDR3 nucleotides are TGTGCCTGGAGTGTACGAGGTCGAAGGGGTAACACAGATACGCAGTATTTT.

The V gene is TRBV29-1, the J gene TRBJ2-3, with D unresolved. CDR3 size: 10 residues. Trimming took 8 bases from V and 6 from J, leaving 9 bases between them. Germline CDR1 is SQVTM and CDR2 is ANQGSEA. The CDR3 bases are TGCAGCCCTAGTAAGGATACGCAGTATTTT. It encodes CSPSKDTQYF.

This clonotype was seen a few times. The rearrangement uses TRBV10-3 and TRBJ2-6, with D possibly matching TRBD2 (6 bases). The V gene lost 10 bases and the J gene lost 10 bases, with 20 bases spanning the gap. The germline V gene has CDR1 ENHRY and CDR2 SYGVKD. The length of the CDR3 is 14 residues. In DNA, the CDR3 is TGTGCCACCGGAGGGGCAGGGAGAGAAAACGTCCTGACTTTC. Translating gives CATGGAGRENVLTF.

This clonotype was seen a handful of times. The chain combines TRBV5-1 with TRBJ2-3; D ambiguous. Trimming left V 1 base short and J 10 bases short, with 7 bases between. CDR1 SGHRS and CDR2 YFSETQ come from the germline V gene. CDR3 length equals 11 residues. CDR3 sequence: CASSLLGAQYF. The CDR3 nucleotides are TGCGCCAGCAGCTTGTTGGGCGCGCAGTATTTT.

This clonotype was picked up a small number of times. The chain recombines TRBV7-6 with TRBJ2-2; D is uncertain. CDR1 and CDR2 (germline): SGHVS, FNYEAQ. V shed 5 bases and J shed 6 bases, with 7 bases lying between them. CDR3 length: 12 amino acids. The CDR3 loop reads CASSRGSGELFF. The CDR3 bases are TGTGCCAGCAGCCGCGGTTCCGGGGAGCTGTTTTTT.

This clonotype showed up many times. V is TRBV6-6 and J is TRBJ2-1; D is perhaps TRBD2 (6 bases). The CDR3 runs to 13 residues. Germline V gene lookup returns CDR1 MNHNY and CDR2 SVGAGI (reference sequence). Between the trimmed V and J ends, which lost 6 bases and 6 bases, there was a span of 12 bases. The DNA of the CDR3 is TGTGCCAGCAGCATAACTAGCATCAATGAGCAGTTCTTC. Its translation is CASSITSINEQFF.

The table lists this clonotype with a few counts. This chain connects TRBV5-1 to TRBJ1-2, with D perhaps matching TRBD1 (5 bases). Trimming removed 3 bases from V and 4 bases from J, with 13 bases in between. Germline V gene data show CDR1 as SGHRS and CDR2 as YFSETQ. The CDR3 runs to 14 residues. DNA of the CDR3: TGCGCCAGCAGCTCCCCTGACAGCGTCTATGGCTACACCTTC. It codes for CASSSPDSVYGYTF.

This clonotype has ten or more counts. The chain links TRBV19 to TRBJ2-5; D unresolved. Germline CDR1 LNHDA, CDR2 SQIVND (reference sequence). There are 14 residues in the CDR3. V lost 6 bases and J 2 bases, leaving 13 bases between the germline ends. CDR3: CASSPQDRQETQYF. The CDR3 coding sequence is TGTGCCAGTAGCCCTCAGGACCGACAAGAGACCCAGTACTTC.

This clonotype was observed many times. The V gene is TRBV29-1, the J gene TRBJ1-5, with D possibly matching TRBD1 (6 bases). V gave up 5 bases and J gave up 2 bases, with 13 bases separating them. This CDR3 spans 14 amino acids. The germline V gene has CDR1 SQVTM and CDR2 ANQGSEA. This CDR3 reads CSVKGGPGNQPQHF. For the CDR3, the DNA is TGCAGCGTTAAGGGGGGCCCCGGCAATCAGCCCCAGCATTTT.

The table lists this clonotype with many counts. The chain carries TRBV24-1 and TRBJ2-3; tentative D call: TRBD2 (7 bases). Per germline, CDR1 KGHDR and CDR2 SFDVKD. The CDR3 runs to 15 residues. The V and J ends lost 5 bases and 4 bases respectively, with 15 bases between them. The chain's CDR3 is CATSARGGRADTQYF. Here the CDR3 DNA reads TGTGCCACCAGTGCTAGGGGGGGTCGTGCAGATACGCAGTATTTT.

The sample holds many counts of this clonotype. The rearrangement uses TRBV6-2 or TRBV6-3 and TRBJ1-2; D not resolved. Per germline, CDR1 MNHEY and CDR2 SVGEGT. V lost 8 bases to trimming and J lost 8 bases, with 15 bases between them. The CDR3 contains 12 residues. CDR3 residues: CASGVGPTGYTF. The CDR3 DNA reads TGTGCCAGCGGAGTGGGCCCAACAGGCTACACCTTC.

The V gene is TRBV2, the J gene TRBJ1-4; no clear D. V lost 8 bases and J 4 bases, leaving 11 bases between the germline ends. Germline CDR1 SNHLY, CDR2 FYNNEI. The CDR3 is made up of 13 amino acids. The CDR3, as DNA: TGTGCCAGCTCGGCAGAACTTAATGAAAAACTGTTTTTT. Translation gives CASSAELNEKLFF. Combining the CDR3 with reference TRBV2 and TRBJ1-4 gives the whole variable domain EPEVTQTPSHQVTQMGQEVILRCVPISNHLYFYWYRQILGQKVEFLVSFYNNEISEKSEIFDDQFSVERPDGSNFTLKIRSTKLEDSAMYFCASSAELNEKLFFGSGTQLSVL.

The sample holds many counts of this clonotype. The CDR3 sequence is CSARGGTGGEVNGYTF. The CDR3 region has the DNA TGCAGTGCTAGAGGAGGGACAGGGGGCGAAGTTAATGGCTACACCTTC. The rearrangement joins TRBV20-1 to TRBJ1-2; TRBD1 aligns across 12 bases. Losses at the gene ends were 1 base for V and 6 bases for J; bases not matched to a gene: 9. CDR1 DFQATT and CDR2 SNEGSKA come from the germline V gene (reference sequence). CDR3 length equals 16 residues.

This clonotype was seen only a few times. The chain has TRBV28 and TRBJ2-1; no firm D call. From germline, CDR1 is MDHEN and CDR2 SYDVKM. The CDR3 runs to 12 residues. Trimming cost V 3 bases and J 7 bases, with 7 bases left between them. The CDR3 loop is CASSLTLNEQFF. In DNA, the CDR3 is TGTGCCAGCAGTTTGACCTTAAATGAGCAGTTCTTC.

This clonotype was detected ten times or more. CDR3 amino acids: CASSLSGDYGYTF. The CDR3 nucleotides are TGCGCCAGCAGCTTGTCGGGAGACTATGGCTACACCTTC. This chain uses TRBV5-1 with TRBJ1-2; D unclear. V was shortened by 1 base and J by 3 bases, with 7 bases between the two germline ends. The germline V gene has CDR1 SGHRS and CDR2 YFSETQ. This CDR3 spans 13 amino acids.